This T cell receptor (beta chain) was captured by sequencing in a study of T cells in Graves' hyperthyroidism and ophthalmopathy. General observations from the study: Most thyroid clonotypes expanded above 0.001 appeared in blood too.

RNA transcripts gave rise to amplified TCR beta CDR3 regions. The TCR CDR3 first-round RT-PCR relied on the HTBI primer set. TCRdb re-analysed the multiplex PCR reads in MiXCR, keeping a single row per CDR3 protein. This sample yields 350,000 or so distinct CDR3 sequences, of which about a sixth are seen a single time; around 15% belongs to the top ten. This CDR3 has 14 amino acids. CDR1 and CDR2 from the germline V gene are LGHDT and YNNKEL (reference sequence). V lost 4 bases to trimming and J lost 4 bases, with 13 bases between them. This clonotype was detected ten times or more. Its antigen is still unknown. Lactation, pregnancy, other autoimmune disease or uncontrolled infection led to exclusion of patients. On the basis of clinical symptoms, serum thyroxine and TRAb, thyroid ultrasound and orbital computed tomography, diagnoses were made.

This sequence originates from a woman aged 40-49 years with Graves' ophthalmopathy. The sequenced sample was blood. The chain links TRBV3-1 to TRBJ1-1; D remains unclear. CDR3 in DNA: TGTGCCAGCAGCCGGTCGAGGTGGGGCACTGAAGCTTTCTTT. Translating gives CASSRSRWGTEAFF.